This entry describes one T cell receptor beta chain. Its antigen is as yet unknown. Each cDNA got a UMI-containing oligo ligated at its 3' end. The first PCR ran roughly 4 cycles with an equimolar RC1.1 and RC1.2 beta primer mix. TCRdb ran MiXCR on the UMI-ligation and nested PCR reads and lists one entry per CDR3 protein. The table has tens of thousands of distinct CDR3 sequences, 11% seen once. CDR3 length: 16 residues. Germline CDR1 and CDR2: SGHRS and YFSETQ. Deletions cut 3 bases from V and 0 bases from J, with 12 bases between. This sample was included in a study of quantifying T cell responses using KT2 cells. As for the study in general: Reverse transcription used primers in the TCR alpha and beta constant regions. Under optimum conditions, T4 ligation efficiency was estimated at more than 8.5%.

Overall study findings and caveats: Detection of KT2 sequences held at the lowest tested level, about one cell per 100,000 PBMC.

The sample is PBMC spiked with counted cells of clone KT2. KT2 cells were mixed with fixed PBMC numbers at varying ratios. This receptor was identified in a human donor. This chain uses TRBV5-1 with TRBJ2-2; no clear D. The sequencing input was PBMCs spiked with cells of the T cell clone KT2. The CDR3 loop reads CASSSTQSSNTGELFF. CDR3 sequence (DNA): TGCGCCAGCAGCTCCACCCAGAGTTCGAACACCGGGGAGCTGTTTTTT.